One and the same sample provided the 5 T cell receptor beta chains below, sequenced in a study of blood T cells in healthy people across ages (dated by TCRdb to between 2014 and 2017). Receptor amplification or capture employed 5' RACE. TCRdb names Illumina HiSeq 2500 as the instrument used. The second PCR ran for roughly 6 to 11 cycles and used a J-beta primer mix along with a sample-barcoded 5' primer. Using fastp at Q25 and MiXCR, TCRdb reprocessed the public reads and kept productive beta chains. Each CDR3 protein gets just one entry, which takes the most common genes and DNA from the rows behind it. Across this sample there are under 750,000 distinct CDR3 sequences, with about 45% seen only once. Together, the top ten hold about 22% of the sample. Sequencing input: blood. The receptors were sampled from an elderly man in good health.

As for this clonotype: A much larger clone lies one base from this, so it may be a read error. The chain couples TRBV6-5 to TRBJ2-5; 11 bases map to TRBD2. Unmatched junction bases numbered 11, after V lost 0 bases and J lost 11 bases. CDR1 and CDR2 (germline): MNHEY, SVGAGI. The CDR3 sequence is 16 residues long. The CDR3 here is CASSYSTSGASYVQYF. The DNA of the CDR3 is TGTGCCAGCAGTTACTCGACTAGCGGGGCCTCCTACGTGCAGTACTTC.

The V and J genes are TRBV18 and TRBJ1-2; TRBD1 matches at 7 bases. Germline V CDR1 and CDR2: KGHSH, LQKENI. The CDR3 spans 14 residues. V gave up 3 bases and J gave up 4 bases; unmatched junction bases: 5. Here the CDR3 DNA reads TGTGCCAGCTCACCGACAGGGTTTCGCTATGGCTACACCTTC. This encodes CASSPTGFRYGYTF.

This clonotype was picked up a small number of times. The chain is built from TRBV3-1 and TRBJ1-1, with D perhaps matching TRBD1 (5 bases). Germline CDR1 LGHDT, CDR2 YNNKEL (reference sequence). Trimming stripped 4 bases from V and 1 base from J, with 10 bases between. CDR3 length: 14 residues. The CDR3: CASSPGLGNTEAFF. CDR3 coding DNA: TGTGCCAGCAGCCCAGGGTTGGGGAACACTGAAGCTTTCTTT.

About this clonotype: A read error may explain this, as a much larger clone is one base away. The chain recombines TRBV6-6 with TRBJ2-1; 15 bases are a match to TRBD2. CDR1 and CDR2 (germline): MNHNY, SVGAGI (reference sequence). V lost 6 bases, J lost 13 bases, and 10 bases stayed unmatched. The CDR3 covers 15 residues. The CDR3 is CASRGLAGGQETQFF. CDR3 nucleotides: TGTGCCAGCAGAGGACTAGCGGGAGGGCAAGAGACCCAGTTCTTC.

This chain connects TRBV7-2 to TRBJ2-5; maybe TRBD2 (5 bases). V was trimmed by 5 bases and J by 2 bases, leaving 9 bases between them. CDR3 length: 13 amino acids. The germline V gene has CDR1 SGHTA and CDR2 FQGNSA. The CDR3 DNA follows: TGTGCCAGCAGCCCCCCGGGACAAGAGACCCAGTACTTC. Protein sequence: CASSPPGQETQYF.